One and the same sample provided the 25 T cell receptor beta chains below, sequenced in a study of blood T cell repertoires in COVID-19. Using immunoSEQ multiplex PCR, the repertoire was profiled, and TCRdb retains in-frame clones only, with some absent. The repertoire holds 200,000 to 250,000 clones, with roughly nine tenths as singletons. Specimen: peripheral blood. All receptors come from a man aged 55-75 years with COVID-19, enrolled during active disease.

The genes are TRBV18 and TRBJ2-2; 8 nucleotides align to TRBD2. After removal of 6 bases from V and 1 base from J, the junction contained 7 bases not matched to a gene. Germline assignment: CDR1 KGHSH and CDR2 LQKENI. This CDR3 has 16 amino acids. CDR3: CASSRGTSGNTGELFF. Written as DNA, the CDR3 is TGTGCCAGCTCGCGGGGAACTAGCGGGAACACCGGGGAGCTGTTTTTT. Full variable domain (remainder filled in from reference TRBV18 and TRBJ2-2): NAGVMQNPRHLVRRRGQEARLRCSPMKGHSHVYWYRQLPEEGLKFMVYLQKENIIDESGMPKERFSAEFPKEGPSILRIQQVVRGDSAAYFCASSRGTSGNTGELFFGEGSRLTVL.

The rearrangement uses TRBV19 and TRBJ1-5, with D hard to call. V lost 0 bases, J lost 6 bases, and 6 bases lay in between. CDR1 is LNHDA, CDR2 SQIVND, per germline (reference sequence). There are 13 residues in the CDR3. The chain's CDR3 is CASSIDRGQPQHF. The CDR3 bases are TGTGCCAGTAGTATAGACCGGGGTCAGCCCCAGCATTTT. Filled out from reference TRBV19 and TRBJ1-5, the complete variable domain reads DGGITQSPKYLFRKEGQNVTLSCEQNLNHDAMYWYRQDPGQGLRLIYYSQIVNDFQKGDIAEGYSVSREKKESFPLTVTSAQKNPTAFYLCASSIDRGQPQHFGDGTRLSIL.

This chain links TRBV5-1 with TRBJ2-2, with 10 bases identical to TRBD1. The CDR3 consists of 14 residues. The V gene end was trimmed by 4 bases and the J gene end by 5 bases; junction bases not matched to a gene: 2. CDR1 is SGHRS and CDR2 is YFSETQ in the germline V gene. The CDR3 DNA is TGCGCCAGCAGCAAGGGACAGGGGACCGGGGAGCTGTTTTTT. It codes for CASSKGQGTGELFF.

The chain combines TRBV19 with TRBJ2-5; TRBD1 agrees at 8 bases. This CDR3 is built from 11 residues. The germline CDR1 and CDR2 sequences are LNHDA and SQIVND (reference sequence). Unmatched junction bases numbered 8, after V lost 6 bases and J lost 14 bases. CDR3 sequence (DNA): TGTGCCAGTAGCCGCGACAGGGGATTATACTTC. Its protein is CASSRDRGLYF.

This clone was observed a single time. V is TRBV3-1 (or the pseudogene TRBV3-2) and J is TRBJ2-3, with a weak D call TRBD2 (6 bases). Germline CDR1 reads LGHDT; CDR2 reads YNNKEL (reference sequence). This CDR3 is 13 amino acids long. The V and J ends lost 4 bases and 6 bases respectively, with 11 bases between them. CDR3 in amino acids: CASSRGGLDTQYF. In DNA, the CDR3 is TGTGCCAGCAGCCGGGGAGGTCTGGATACGCAGTATTTT.

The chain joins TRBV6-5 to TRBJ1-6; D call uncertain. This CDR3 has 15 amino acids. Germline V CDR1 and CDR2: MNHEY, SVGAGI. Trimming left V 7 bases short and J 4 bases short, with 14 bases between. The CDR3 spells CASTRGGLYNSPLHF. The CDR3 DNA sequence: TGTGCCAGCACCCGAGGAGGACTATATAATTCACCCCTCCACTTT.

The CDR3 protein is CSVRVPNTGELFF. CDR3 coding DNA: TGCAGCGTCCGGGTACCGAACACCGGGGAGCTGTTTTTT. This chain joins TRBV29-1 and TRBJ2-2; D unresolved. The germline V gene has CDR1 SQVTM and CDR2 ANQGSEA. This CDR3 has 13 amino acids. V was cut by 6 bases and J by 0 bases, with 8 bases left in between.

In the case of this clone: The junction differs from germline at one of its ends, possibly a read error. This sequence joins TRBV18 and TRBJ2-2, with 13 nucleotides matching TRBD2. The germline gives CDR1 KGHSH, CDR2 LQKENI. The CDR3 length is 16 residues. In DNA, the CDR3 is TGTGCCAGCTCCCCACTAGCGGGAGGGGACACCGGGGAGCTGTTTTTT. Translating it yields CASSPLAGGDTGELFF.

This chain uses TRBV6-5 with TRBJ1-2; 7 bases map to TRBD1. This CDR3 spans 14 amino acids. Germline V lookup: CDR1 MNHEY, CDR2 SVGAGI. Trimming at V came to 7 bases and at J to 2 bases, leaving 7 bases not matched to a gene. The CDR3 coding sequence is TGTGCCAGCAACGACAGGGCAGGGAACTATGGCTACACCTTC. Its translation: CASNDRAGNYGYTF.

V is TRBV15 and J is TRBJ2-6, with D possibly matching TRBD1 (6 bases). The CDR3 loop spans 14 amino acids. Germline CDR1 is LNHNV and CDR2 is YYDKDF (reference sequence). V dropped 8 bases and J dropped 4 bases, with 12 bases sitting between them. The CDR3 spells CATGQPFGANVLTF. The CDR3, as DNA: TGTGCCACCGGACAGCCCTTCGGGGCCAACGTCCTGACTTTC.

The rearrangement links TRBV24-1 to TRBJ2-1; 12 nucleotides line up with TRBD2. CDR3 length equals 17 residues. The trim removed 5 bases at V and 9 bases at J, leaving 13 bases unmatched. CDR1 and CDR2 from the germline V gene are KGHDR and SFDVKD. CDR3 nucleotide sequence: TGTGCCACCAGTGGAGGTGCCCTAGCGGGAGGGCCCAGTGAGCAGTTCTTC. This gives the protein CATSGGALAGGPSEQFF.

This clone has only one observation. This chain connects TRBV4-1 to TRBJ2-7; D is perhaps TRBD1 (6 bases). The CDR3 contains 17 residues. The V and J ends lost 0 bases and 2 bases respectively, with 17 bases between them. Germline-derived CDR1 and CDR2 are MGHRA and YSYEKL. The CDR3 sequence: CASSQDSPGEGAYEQYF. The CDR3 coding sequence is TGCGCCAGCAGCCAAGATTCCCCAGGCGAGGGGGCCTACGAGCAGTACTTC.

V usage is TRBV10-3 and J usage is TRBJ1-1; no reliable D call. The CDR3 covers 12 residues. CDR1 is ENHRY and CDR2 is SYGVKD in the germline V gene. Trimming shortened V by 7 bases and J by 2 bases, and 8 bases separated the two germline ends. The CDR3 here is CAIMERNTEAFF. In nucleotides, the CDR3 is TGTGCCATCATGGAGAGAAACACTGAAGCTTTCTTT.

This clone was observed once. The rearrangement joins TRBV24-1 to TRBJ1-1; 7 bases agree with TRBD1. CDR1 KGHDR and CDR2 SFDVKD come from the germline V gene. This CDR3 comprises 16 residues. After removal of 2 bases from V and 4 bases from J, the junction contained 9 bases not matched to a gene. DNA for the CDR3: TGTGCCACCAGTGATTCAAGACAGGGTCGCCGCACTGAAGCTTTCTTT. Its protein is CATSDSRQGRRTEAFF.

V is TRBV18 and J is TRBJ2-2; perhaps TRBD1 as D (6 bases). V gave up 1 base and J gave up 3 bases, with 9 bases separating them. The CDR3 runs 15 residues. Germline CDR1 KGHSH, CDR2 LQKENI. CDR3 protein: CASSPRAGDTGELFF. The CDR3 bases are TGTGCCAGCTCACCACGGGCAGGGGACACCGGGGAGCTGTTTTTT.

DNA for the CDR3: TGTGCCAGCAGCTGGAACAGGGGTAAGGGTTCCTCCTACGAGCAGTACTTC. This sequence encodes CASSWNRGKGSSYEQYF. This chain connects TRBV3-1 (or the pseudogene TRBV3-2) to TRBJ2-7; 7 nucleotides match TRBD1. CDR1 LGHDT and CDR2 YNNKEL come from the germline V gene (reference sequence). CDR3 length equals 17 residues. Unmatched junction bases numbered 13, after V lost 5 bases and J lost 0 bases.

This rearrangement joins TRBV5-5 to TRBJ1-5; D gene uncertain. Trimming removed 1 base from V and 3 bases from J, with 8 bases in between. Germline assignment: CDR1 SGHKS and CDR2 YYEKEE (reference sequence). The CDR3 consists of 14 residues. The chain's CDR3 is CASSLSGFNQPQHF. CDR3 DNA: TGTGCCAGCAGCTTGTCAGGATTCAATCAGCCCCAGCATTTT. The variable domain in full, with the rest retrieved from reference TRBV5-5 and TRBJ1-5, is DAGVTQSPTHLIKTRGQQVTLRCSPISGHKSVSWYQQVLGQGPQFIFQYYEKEERGRGNFPDRFSARQFPNYSSELNVNALLLGDSALYLCASSLSGFNQPQHFGDGTRLSIL.

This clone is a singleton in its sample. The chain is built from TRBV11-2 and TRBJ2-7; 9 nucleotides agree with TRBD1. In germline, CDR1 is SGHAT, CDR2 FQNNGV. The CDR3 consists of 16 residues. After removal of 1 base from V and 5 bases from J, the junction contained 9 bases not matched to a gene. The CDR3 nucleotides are TGTGCCAGCAGCTTAGGAAGTATGACAGGGGGTAACGAGCAGTACTTC. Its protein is CASSLGSMTGGNEQYF.

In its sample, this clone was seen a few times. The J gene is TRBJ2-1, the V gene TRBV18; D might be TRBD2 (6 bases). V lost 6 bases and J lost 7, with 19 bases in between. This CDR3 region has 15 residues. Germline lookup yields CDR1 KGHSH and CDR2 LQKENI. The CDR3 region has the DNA TGTGCCAGCTCCAAGAGAGGGGATGGGGGGAATGAGCAGTTCTTC. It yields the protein CASSKRGDGGNEQFF.

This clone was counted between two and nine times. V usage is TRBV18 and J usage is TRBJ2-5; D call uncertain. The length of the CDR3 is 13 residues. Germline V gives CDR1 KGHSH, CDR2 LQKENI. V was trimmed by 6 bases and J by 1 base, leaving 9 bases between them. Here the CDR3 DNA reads TGTGCCAGCTCGGCACAAATCCAAGAGACCCAGTACTTC. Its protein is CASSAQIQETQYF.

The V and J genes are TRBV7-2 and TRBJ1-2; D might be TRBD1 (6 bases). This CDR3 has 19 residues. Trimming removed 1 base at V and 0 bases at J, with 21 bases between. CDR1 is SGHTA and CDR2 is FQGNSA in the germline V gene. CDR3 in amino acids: CASSLVTGVRGRANYGYTF. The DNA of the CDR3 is TGTGCCAGCAGCTTAGTTACCGGCGTCAGGGGAAGAGCTAACTATGGCTACACCTTC.

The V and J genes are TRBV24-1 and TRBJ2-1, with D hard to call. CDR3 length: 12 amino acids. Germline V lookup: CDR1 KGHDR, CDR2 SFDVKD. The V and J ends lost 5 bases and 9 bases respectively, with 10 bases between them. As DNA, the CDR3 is TGTGCCACCAGTGGCGAGTTATCTGAGCAGTTCTTC. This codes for CATSGELSEQFF.

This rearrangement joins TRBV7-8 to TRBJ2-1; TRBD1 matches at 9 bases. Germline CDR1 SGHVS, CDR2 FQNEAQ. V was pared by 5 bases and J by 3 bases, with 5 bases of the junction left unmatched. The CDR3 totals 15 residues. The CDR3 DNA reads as TGTGCCAGCAGCAACACAGGGGGCTTCTACAATGAGCAGTTCTTC. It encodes CASSNTGGFYNEQFF.

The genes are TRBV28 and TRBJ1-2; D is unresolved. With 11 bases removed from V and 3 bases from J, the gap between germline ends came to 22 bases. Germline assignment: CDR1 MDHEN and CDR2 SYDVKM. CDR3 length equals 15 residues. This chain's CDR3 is CAGGRTEGGYYGYTF. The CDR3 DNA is TGTGCCGGTGGGCGGACCGAGGGCGGCTACTATGGCTACACCTTC.

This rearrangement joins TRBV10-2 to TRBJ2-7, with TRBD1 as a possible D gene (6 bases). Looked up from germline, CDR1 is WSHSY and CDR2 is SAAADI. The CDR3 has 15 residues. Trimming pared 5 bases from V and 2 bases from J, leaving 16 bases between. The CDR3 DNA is TGCGCCAGCAGTACAGGGACGACTCGAGCCTACGAGCAGTACTTC. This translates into CASSTGTTRAYEQYF.